This T cell receptor beta chain was sequenced in a study of PD-L1 blockade in urothelial cancer. After removal of 0 bases from V and 1 base from J, the junction contained 9 bases not matched to a gene. Looked up from germline, CDR1 is SGHRS and CDR2 is YFSETQ. The CDR3 contains 17 residues. Regarding time point: pretreatment peripheral blood. TCRdb's copy holds only in-frame clones and misses some; the assay was immunoSEQ multiplex PCR. The data contain some 120,000 clones, around 84% of them seen just once; the ten biggest clones take up 3.2%. The source material was PBMCs, sampled around atezolizumab (anti-PD-L1) treatment. The clonotype was recovered from a man aged 50 to 60 with urothelial cancer. This rearrangement joins TRBV5-1 to TRBJ2-7, with 8 bases aligning to TRBD2. This CDR3 is CASSLAGGGLISYEQYF. In nucleotides, the CDR3 is TGCGCCAGCAGCTTGGCCGGGGGGGGACTCATATCCTACGAGCAGTACTTC. Together with reference TRBV5-1 and TRBJ2-7, the CDR3 gives the full variable domain: KAGVTQTPRYLIKTRGQQVTLSCSPISGHRSVSWYQQTPGQGLQFLFEYFSETQRNKGNFPGRFSGRQFSNSRSEMNVSTLELGDSALYLCASSLAGGGLISYEQYFGPGTRLTVT.